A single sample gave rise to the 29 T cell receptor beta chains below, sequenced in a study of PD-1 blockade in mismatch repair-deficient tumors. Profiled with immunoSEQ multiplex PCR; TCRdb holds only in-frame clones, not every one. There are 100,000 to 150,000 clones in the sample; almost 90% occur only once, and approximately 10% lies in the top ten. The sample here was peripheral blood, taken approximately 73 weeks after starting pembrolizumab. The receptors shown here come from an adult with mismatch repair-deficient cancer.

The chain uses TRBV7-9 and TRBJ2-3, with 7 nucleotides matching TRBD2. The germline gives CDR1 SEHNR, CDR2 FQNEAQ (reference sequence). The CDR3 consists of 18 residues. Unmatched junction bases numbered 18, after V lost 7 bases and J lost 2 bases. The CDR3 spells CASNSGARGSGITDTQYF. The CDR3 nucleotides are TGTGCCAGCAACTCAGGCGCTCGGGGAAGCGGGATCACAGATACGCAGTATTTT.

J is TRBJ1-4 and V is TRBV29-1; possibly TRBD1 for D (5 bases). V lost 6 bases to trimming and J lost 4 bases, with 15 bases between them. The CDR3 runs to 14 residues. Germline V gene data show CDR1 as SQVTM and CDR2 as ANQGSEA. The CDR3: CSVATGGSNEKLFF. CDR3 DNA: TGCAGCGTCGCTACCGGGGGGAGTAATGAAAAACTGTTTTTT.

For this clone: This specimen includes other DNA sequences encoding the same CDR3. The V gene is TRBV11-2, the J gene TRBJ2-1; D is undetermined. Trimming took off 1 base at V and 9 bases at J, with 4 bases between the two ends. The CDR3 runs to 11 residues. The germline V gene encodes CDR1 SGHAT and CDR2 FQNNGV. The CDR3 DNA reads TGTGCCAGCAGCTTAGTAAGTGAGCAGTTCTTC. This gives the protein CASSLVSEQFF.

CDR3 amino acids: CASSPPLVGRHEQYF. Written as DNA, the CDR3 is TGTGCCAGCTCACCACCGTTGGTAGGGAGGCACGAGCAGTACTTC. This chain links TRBV18 with TRBJ2-7; possible D gene TRBD2, 6 bases. The CDR3 loop spans 15 amino acids. Trimming took off 0 bases at V and 5 bases at J, with 14 bases between the two ends. The germline gives CDR1 KGHSH, CDR2 LQKENI. Combining the CDR3 with reference TRBV18 and TRBJ2-7 gives the whole variable domain NAGVMQNPRHLVRRRGQEARLRCSPMKGHSHVYWYRQLPEEGLKFMVYLQKENIIDESGMPKERFSAEFPKEGPSILRIQQVVRGDSAAYFCASSPPLVGRHEQYFGPGTRLTVT.

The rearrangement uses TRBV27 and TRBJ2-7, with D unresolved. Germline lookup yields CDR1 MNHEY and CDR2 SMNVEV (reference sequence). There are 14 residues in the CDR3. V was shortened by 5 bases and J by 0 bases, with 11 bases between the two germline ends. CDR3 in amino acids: CASSESGSSYEQYF. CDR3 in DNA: TGTGCCAGCAGTGAATCCGGTAGCTCCTACGAGCAGTACTTC.

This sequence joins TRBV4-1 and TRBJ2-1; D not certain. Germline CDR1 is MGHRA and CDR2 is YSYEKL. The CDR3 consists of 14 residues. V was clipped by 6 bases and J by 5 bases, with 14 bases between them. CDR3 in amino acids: CASSHPDNDNEQFF. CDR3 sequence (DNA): TGCGCCAGCAGTCACCCAGATAACGACAATGAGCAGTTCTTC.

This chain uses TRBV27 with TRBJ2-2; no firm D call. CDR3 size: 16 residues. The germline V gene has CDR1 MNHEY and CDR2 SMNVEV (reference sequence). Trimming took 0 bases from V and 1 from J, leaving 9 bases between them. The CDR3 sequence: CASSLSIAGNTGELFF. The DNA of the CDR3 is TGTGCCAGCAGTTTATCGATTGCAGGGAACACCGGGGAGCTGTTTTTT.

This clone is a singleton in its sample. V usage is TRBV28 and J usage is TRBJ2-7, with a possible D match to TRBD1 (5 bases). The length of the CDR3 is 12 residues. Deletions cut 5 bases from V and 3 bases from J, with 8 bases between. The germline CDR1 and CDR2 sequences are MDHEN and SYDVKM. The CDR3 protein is CASSPGFYEQYF. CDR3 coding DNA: TGTGCCAGCAGTCCAGGGTTCTACGAGCAGTACTTC.

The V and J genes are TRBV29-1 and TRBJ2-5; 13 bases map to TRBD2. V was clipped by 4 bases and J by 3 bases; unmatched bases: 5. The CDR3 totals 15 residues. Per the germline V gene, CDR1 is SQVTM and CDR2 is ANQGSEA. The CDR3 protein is CSVVRTSGSEETQYF. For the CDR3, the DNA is TGCAGCGTTGTGAGGACTAGCGGGAGCGAAGAGACCCAGTACTTC. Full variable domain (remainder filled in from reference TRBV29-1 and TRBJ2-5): SAVISQKPSRDICQRGTSLTIQCQVDSQVTMMFWYRQQPGQSLTLIATANQGSEATYESGFVIDKFPISRPNLTFSTLTVSNMSPEDSSIYLCSVVRTSGSEETQYFGPGTRLLVL.

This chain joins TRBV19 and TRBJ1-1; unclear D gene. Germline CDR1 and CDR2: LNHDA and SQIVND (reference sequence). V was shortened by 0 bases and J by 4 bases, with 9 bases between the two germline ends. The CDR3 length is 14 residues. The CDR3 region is CASSIDRAPTEAFF. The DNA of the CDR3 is TGTGCCAGTAGTATAGATAGGGCACCCACTGAAGCTTTCTTT.

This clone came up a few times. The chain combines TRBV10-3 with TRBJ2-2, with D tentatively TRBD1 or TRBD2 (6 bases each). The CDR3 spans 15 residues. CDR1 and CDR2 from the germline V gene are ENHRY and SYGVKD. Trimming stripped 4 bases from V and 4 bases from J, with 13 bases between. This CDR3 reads CAISALGGPTGELFF. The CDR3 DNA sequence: TGTGCCATCAGTGCCCTCGGGGGCCCCACCGGGGAGCTGTTTTTT.

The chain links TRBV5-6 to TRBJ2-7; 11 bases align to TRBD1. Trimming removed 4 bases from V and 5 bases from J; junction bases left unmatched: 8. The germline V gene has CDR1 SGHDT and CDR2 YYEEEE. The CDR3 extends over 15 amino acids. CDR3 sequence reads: CASSIIRDRGDEQYF. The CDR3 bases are TGTGCCAGCAGCATTATCCGGGACAGGGGGGACGAGCAGTACTTC.

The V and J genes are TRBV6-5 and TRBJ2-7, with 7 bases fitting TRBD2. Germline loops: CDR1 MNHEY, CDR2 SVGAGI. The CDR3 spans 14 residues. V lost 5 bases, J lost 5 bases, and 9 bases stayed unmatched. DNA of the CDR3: TGTGCCAGCAGTCAGCGTTGGGGACTAAACGAGCAGTACTTC. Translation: CASSQRWGLNEQYF.

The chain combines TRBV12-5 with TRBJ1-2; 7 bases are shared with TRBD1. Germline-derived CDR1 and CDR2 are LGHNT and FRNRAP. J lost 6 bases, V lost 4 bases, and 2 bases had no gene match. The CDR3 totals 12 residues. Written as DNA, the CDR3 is TGTGCTAGTGGTTATACAGGGGATGGCTACACCTTC. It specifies CASGYTGDGYTF. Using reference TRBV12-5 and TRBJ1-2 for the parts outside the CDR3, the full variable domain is DARVTQTPRHKVTEMGQEVTMRCQPILGHNTVFWYRQTMMQGLELLAYFRNRAPLDDSGMPKDRFSAEMPDATLATLKIQPSEPRDSAVYFCASGYTGDGYTFGSGTRLTVV.

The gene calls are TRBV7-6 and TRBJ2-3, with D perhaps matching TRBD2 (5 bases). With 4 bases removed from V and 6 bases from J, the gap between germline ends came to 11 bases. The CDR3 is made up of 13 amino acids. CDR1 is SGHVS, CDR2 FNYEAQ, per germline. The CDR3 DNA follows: TGTGCCAGCAGCTCGCCCAGAGGGGATACGCAGTATTTT. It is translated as CASSSPRGDTQYF.

The CDR3, as DNA: TGTGCCAGTAGTAGACCCGCGAGGGACACTGAAGCTTTCTTT. Translated, it gives CASSRPARDTEAFF. The chain carries TRBV19 and TRBJ1-1; unclear D gene. Trimming removed 4 bases at V and 3 bases at J, with 12 bases between. Germline V lookup: CDR1 LNHDA, CDR2 SQIVND (reference sequence). This CDR3 comprises 14 residues.

This CDR3 is CASSRAGGTDTQYF. The CDR3 DNA follows: TGTGCCAGCAGCCGAGCGGGGGGCACAGATACGCAGTATTTT. The V and J genes are TRBV11-2 and TRBJ2-3; 8 nucleotides align to TRBD2. The germline V gene has CDR1 SGHAT and CDR2 FQNNGV. The CDR3 contains 14 residues. Trimming at V came to 5 bases and at J to 1 base, leaving 2 bases not matched to a gene.

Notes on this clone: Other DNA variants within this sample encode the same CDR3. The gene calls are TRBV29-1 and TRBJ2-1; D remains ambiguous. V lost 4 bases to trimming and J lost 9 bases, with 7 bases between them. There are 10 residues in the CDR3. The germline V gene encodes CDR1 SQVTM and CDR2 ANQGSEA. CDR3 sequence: CSVVLGEQFF. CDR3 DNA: TGCAGCGTTGTCTTGGGTGAGCAGTTCTTC.

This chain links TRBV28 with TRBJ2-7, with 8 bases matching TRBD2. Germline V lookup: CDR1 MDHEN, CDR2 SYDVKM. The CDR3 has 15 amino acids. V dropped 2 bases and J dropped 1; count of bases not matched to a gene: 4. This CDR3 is CASSLVQRESYEQYF. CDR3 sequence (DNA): TGTGCCAGCAGTTTAGTACAGCGGGAGTCCTACGAGCAGTACTTC.

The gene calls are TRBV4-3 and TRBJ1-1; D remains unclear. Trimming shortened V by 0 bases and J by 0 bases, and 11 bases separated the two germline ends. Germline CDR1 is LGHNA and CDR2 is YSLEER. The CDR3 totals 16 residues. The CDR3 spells CASSQEEWHMNTEAFF. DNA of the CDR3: TGCGCCAGCAGCCAAGAAGAATGGCATATGAACACTGAAGCTTTCTTT.

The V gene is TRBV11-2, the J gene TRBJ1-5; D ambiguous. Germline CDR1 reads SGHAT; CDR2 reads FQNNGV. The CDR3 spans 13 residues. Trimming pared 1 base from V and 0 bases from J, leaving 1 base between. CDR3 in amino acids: CASSLVSNQPQHF. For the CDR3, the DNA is TGTGCCAGCAGCTTAGTTAGCAATCAGCCCCAGCATTTT. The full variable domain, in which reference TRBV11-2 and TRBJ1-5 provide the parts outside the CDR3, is EAGVAQSPRYKIIEKRQSVAFWCNPISGHATLYWYQQILGQGPKLLIQFQNNGVVDDSQLPKDRFSAERLKGVDSTLKIQPAKLEDSAVYLCASSLVSNQPQHFGDGTRLSIL.

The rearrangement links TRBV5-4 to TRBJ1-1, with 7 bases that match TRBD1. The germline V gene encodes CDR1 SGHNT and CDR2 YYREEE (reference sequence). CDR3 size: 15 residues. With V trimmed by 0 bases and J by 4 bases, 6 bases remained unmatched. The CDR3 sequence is CASSLAQGGGTEAFF. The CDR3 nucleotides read TGTGCCAGCAGCTTGGCGCAGGGGGGGGGCACTGAAGCTTTCTTT.

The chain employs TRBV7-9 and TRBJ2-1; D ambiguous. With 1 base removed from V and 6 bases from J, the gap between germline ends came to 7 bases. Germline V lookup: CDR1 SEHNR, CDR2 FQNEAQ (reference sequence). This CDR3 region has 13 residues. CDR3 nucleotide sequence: TGTGCCAGCAGCTTAGGAGAAATCAATGAGCAGTTCTTC. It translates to CASSLGEINEQFF.

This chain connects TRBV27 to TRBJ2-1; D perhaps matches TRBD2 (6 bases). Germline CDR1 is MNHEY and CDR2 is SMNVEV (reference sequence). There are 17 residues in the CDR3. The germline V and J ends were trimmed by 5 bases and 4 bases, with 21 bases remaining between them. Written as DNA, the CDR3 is TGTGCCAGCAGTCGAGTACCCCGGGAGACCTCGTACAATGAGCAGTTCTTC. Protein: CASSRVPRETSYNEQFF.

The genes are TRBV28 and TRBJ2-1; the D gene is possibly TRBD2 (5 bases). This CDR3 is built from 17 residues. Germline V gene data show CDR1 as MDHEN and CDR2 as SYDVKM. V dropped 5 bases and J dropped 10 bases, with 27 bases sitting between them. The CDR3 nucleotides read TGTGCCAGCAGTCCCCGGGGTTTGGTAGACAAGAGCCGGGAGCAGTTCTTC. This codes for CASSPRGLVDKSREQFF.

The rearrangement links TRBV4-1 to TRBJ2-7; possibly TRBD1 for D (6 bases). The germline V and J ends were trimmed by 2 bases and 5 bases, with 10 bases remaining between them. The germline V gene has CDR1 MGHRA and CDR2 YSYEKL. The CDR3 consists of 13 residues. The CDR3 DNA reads TGCGCCAGCAGCCAATTACAGGGTGACGAGCAGTACTTC. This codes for CASSQLQGDEQYF.

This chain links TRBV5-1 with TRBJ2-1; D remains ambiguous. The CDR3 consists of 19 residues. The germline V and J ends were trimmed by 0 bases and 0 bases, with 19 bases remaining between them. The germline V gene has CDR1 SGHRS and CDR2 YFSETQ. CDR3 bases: TGCGCCAGCAGCTTGGCCCCTGGGAAAATGGGTCACTCCTACAATGAGCAGTTCTTC. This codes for CASSLAPGKMGHSYNEQFF.

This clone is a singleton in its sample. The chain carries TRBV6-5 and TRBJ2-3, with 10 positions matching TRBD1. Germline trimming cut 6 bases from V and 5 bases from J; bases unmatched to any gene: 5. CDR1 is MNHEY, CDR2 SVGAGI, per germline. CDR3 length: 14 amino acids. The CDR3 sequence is CASRRQGAGDTQYF. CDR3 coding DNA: TGTGCCAGCAGGCGACAGGGGGCCGGAGATACGCAGTATTTT.

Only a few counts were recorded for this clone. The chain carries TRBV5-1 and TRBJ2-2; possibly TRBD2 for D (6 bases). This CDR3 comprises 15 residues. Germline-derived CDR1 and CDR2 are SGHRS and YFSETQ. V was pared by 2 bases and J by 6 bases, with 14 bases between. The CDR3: CASSFGGGQSGELFF. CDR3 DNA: TGCGCCAGCAGCTTTGGGGGAGGTCAGTCCGGGGAGCTGTTTTTT.